What follows are 22 T cell receptor beta chains derived from one specimen sequenced in a study of blood T cell repertoires in COVID-19. Repertoires were generated with immunoSEQ multiplex PCR, while TCRdb's copy carries only in-frame clones and drops some. Among about 380,000 clones listed, 88% were seen once. Sequenced input: PBMCs or T cells enriched from blood (not recorded which). All receptors derive from a woman between 18 and 29 years old who had recovered from COVID-19.

As concerns this clone: The junction shows a germline mismatch at one end, possibly a read error. This CDR3 reads CASSLSGGTDTQYF. CDR3 DNA: TGTGCTAGCAGTTTAAGCGGGGGAACAGATACGCAGTATTTT. The chain links TRBV7-7 to TRBJ2-3; 8 bases match TRBD2. The CDR3 sequence is 14 residues long. Germline V gives CDR1 SSHAT, CDR2 FNYEAQ (reference sequence).

The rearrangement links TRBV7-2 to TRBJ1-2; D is undetermined. Trimming left V 2 bases short and J 0 bases short, with 13 bases between. The CDR3 runs to 16 residues. CDR1 is SGHTA, CDR2 FQGNSA, per germline. The CDR3 coding sequence is TGTGCCAGCAGCTTACAAAGACACCTCACTAACTATGGCTACACCTTC. Translated, it gives CASSLQRHLTNYGYTF.

The chain joins TRBV5-4 to TRBJ2-3; weak D call: TRBD1 (6 bases). CDR3 length: 16 amino acids. Trimming took 4 bases from V and 1 from J, leaving 16 bases between them. Germline V gives CDR1 SGHNT, CDR2 YYREEE (reference sequence). For the CDR3, the DNA is TGTGCCAGCAGCGCAGACAGGCGAGTGCGCACAGATACGCAGTATTTT. Protein: CASSADRRVRTDTQYF.

This clone has only one observation. V is TRBV9 and J is TRBJ2-3; 8 bases match TRBD2. This CDR3 spans 15 amino acids. The junction had 10 bases not matched to a gene; V was cut back by 4 bases and J by 6 bases. Per the germline V gene, CDR1 is SGDLS and CDR2 is YYNGEE. CDR3 in amino acids: CASSISGGLGDTQYF. The CDR3 nucleotides read TGTGCCAGCAGCATCTCGGGGGGGCTAGGGGATACGCAGTATTTT.

This chain links TRBV10-1 with TRBJ1-4; D is perhaps TRBD1 (5 bases). Germline V gene lookup returns CDR1 WNHNN and CDR2 SYGVQD (reference sequence). CDR3 size: 13 residues. Trimming left V 6 bases short and J 2 bases short, with 7 bases between. The CDR3 DNA is TGCGCCAGCAGCCGGGGGACTAATGAAAAACTGTTTTTT. The encoded protein is CASSRGTNEKLFF.

At least ten counts were recorded for this clone. V gene TRBV4-2 combines with J gene TRBJ2-2; D not certain. Per germline, CDR1 LGHNA and CDR2 YNFKEQ. V shed 0 bases and J shed 6 bases, with 8 bases lying between them. The CDR3 consists of 14 residues. The CDR3 region is CASSQESESGELFF. CDR3 coding DNA: TGTGCCAGCAGCCAAGAATCGGAGTCCGGGGAGCTGTTTTTT.

The gene calls are TRBV4-1 and TRBJ2-2; 9 bases map to TRBD2. Germline V gene sequence: CDR1 MGHRA, CDR2 YSYEKL. This CDR3 spans 19 amino acids. Germline trimming cut 1 base from V and 0 bases from J; bases unmatched to any gene: 9. The CDR3 nucleotides are TGCGCCAGCAGCCAAGCCTTCCTTAGCGGGGGAACGAACACCGGGGAGCTGTTTTTT. Encoded protein: CASSQAFLSGGTNTGELFF.

As for this clone: The junction departs from germline at one end; a sequencing error may be responsible. This sequence joins TRBV7-7 and TRBJ2-3; TRBD1 agrees at 10 bases. The germline CDR1 and CDR2 sequences are SSHAT and FNYEAQ (reference sequence). There are 15 residues in the CDR3. Written as DNA, the CDR3 is TGTGCTAGCAGCCCTGGGACAGGGGCCACAGATACGCAGTATTTT. Protein product: CASSPGTGATDTQYF. The complete variable domain, with remaining parts taken from reference TRBV7-7 and TRBJ2-3, reads GAGVSQSPRYKVTKRGQDVTLRCDPISSHATLYWYQQALGQGPEFLTYFNYEAQPDKSGLPSDRFSAERPEGSISTLTIQRTEQRDSAMYRCASSPGTGATDTQYFGPGTRLTVL.

This chain uses TRBV5-1 with TRBJ2-7; TRBD1 might be the D (5 bases). Between the trimmed V and J ends, which lost 1 base and 0 bases, there was a span of 8 bases. CDR3 size: 14 residues. Germline lookup yields CDR1 SGHRS and CDR2 YFSETQ. CDR3 DNA sequence: TGCGCCAGCAGCTTGCAGGGTGGCTCCTACGAGCAGTACTTC. This sequence encodes CASSLQGGSYEQYF.

V gene TRBV9 combines with J gene TRBJ1-2; D call uncertain. Trimming stripped 0 bases from V and 2 bases from J, with 8 bases between. Looked up from germline, CDR1 is SGDLS and CDR2 is YYNGEE. The CDR3 contains 14 residues. CDR3 sequence reads: CASSVGGFNYGYTF. Here the CDR3 DNA reads TGTGCCAGCAGCGTAGGTGGCTTCAACTATGGCTACACCTTC.

This clone was counted only a few times. The chain has TRBV7-9 and TRBJ1-6; D is possibly TRBD1 (5 bases). Per the germline V gene, CDR1 is SEHNR and CDR2 is FQNEAQ (reference sequence). The V end was cut by 5 bases, the J end by 4 bases, with 12 bases between. The CDR3 loop spans 15 amino acids. The DNA for the CDR3 is TGTGCCAGCAGCCGGGACTTTTCGTATAATTCACCCCTCCACTTT. Translating it yields CASSRDFSYNSPLHF.

The V and J genes are TRBV24-1 and TRBJ1-6; no firm D call. V gave up 8 bases and J gave up 8 bases, with 12 bases separating them. Germline V gene sequence: CDR1 KGHDR, CDR2 SFDVKD. The CDR3 is made up of 13 amino acids. The DNA for the CDR3 is TGTGCCACCATAGTCCCGACTGATTCACCCCTCCACTTT. Translating gives CATIVPTDSPLHF.

This chain connects TRBV7-3 to TRBJ2-2; possibly TRBD1 for D (5 bases). Germline-derived CDR1 and CDR2 are SGHTA and FQGTGA. Between the trimmed V and J ends, which lost 3 bases and 0 bases, there was a span of 17 bases. The CDR3 has 18 amino acids. Here the CDR3 reads CASSFPNSTGTNTGELFF. For the CDR3, the DNA is TGTGCCAGCAGCTTCCCAAACTCCACAGGAACGAACACCGGGGAGCTGTTTTTT.

This clone was seen just once. The chain links TRBV30 to TRBJ1-5; 8 positions agree with TRBD1. Germline V CDR1 and CDR2: GTSNPN, SVGIG (reference sequence). V gave up 3 bases and J gave up 6 bases; unmatched junction bases: 7. CDR3 length: 14 residues. The CDR3 loop reads CAWSQGAGAQPQHF. As DNA, the CDR3 is TGTGCCTGGAGCCAGGGGGCCGGAGCTCAGCCCCAGCATTTT.

The V call is TRBV9, the J call TRBJ1-2; possibly TRBD1 for D (5 bases). The CDR3 spans 15 residues. The germline V gene encodes CDR1 SGDLS and CDR2 YYNGEE. The V end lost 3 bases, the J end lost 1 base, and 13 bases lay between the germline ends. CDR3 nucleotide sequence: TGTGCCAGCAGCGGACAGCAGACGATTAACTATGGCTACACCTTC. It is translated as CASSGQQTINYGYTF.

This clone was counted a few times. The rearrangement uses TRBV5-4 and TRBJ1-6; 11 bases fit TRBD1. The V gene end was trimmed by 3 bases and the J gene end by 10 bases; junction bases not matched to a gene: 3. The CDR3 is made up of 14 amino acids. Germline V gene sequence: CDR1 SGHNT, CDR2 YYREEE (reference sequence). The CDR3 is CASSWGQGESPLHF. In DNA, the CDR3 is TGTGCCAGCAGCTGGGGACAGGGGGAATCACCCCTCCACTTT.

This chain joins TRBV30 and TRBJ2-3; TRBD1 matches at 8 bases. The CDR3 spans 12 residues. J was trimmed by 8 bases and V by 3 bases; bases with no gene match: 4. The germline V gene encodes CDR1 GTSNPN and CDR2 SVGIG (reference sequence). The CDR3 loop is CAWSPQGATQYF. CDR3 DNA: TGTGCCTGGAGCCCCCAGGGGGCTACGCAGTATTTT.

V and J are TRBV6-1 and TRBJ1-3; the D is unclear. The CDR3 is 15 residues long. CDR1 MNHNS and CDR2 SASEGT come from the germline V gene. Trimming shortened V by 1 base and J by 5 bases, and 12 bases separated the two germline ends. CDR3 sequence: CASSEGESWRNTIYF. As DNA, the CDR3 is TGTGCCAGCAGTGAAGGGGAGAGTTGGAGAAACACCATATATTTT.

V gene TRBV4-1 combines with J gene TRBJ2-5; D not resolved. CDR1 is MGHRA and CDR2 is YSYEKL in the germline V gene. Trimming removed 0 bases from V and 2 bases from J, with 10 bases in between. The CDR3 spans 15 residues. The chain's CDR3 is CASSQDLRPQETQYF. DNA of the CDR3: TGCGCCAGCAGCCAAGATTTGAGGCCTCAAGAGACCCAGTACTTC.

The V and J genes are TRBV18 and TRBJ2-2; TRBD2 aligns across 9 bases. V lost 1 base, J lost 1 base, and 7 bases stayed unmatched. Germline CDR1 reads KGHSH; CDR2 reads LQKENI. The CDR3 has 18 residues. DNA for the CDR3: TGTGCCAGCTCACCACGGGTTAGCGGGGGAGTGAACACCGGGGAGCTGTTTTTT. Amino acid sequence: CASSPRVSGGVNTGELFF.

J is TRBJ1-2 and V is TRBV7-8; D is ambiguous. The germline CDR1 and CDR2 sequences are SGHVS and FQNEAQ. V lost 1 base and J lost 7, with 19 bases in between. This CDR3 is 16 amino acids long. CDR3 DNA: TGTGCCAGCAGCTTAGTGGTACGGCAACATACGGGTGGCTACACCTTC. This gives the protein CASSLVVRQHTGGYTF.

V usage is TRBV12-3 or TRBV12-4 and J usage is TRBJ1-2; D may be TRBD1 (5 bases). V lost 2 bases, J lost 9 bases, and 13 bases lay in between. The CDR3 sequence is 13 residues long. The CDR3 coding sequence is TGTGCCAGCAGTTTAAGAGTAGGGGATAGCTACACCTTC. It translates to CASSLRVGDSYTF.